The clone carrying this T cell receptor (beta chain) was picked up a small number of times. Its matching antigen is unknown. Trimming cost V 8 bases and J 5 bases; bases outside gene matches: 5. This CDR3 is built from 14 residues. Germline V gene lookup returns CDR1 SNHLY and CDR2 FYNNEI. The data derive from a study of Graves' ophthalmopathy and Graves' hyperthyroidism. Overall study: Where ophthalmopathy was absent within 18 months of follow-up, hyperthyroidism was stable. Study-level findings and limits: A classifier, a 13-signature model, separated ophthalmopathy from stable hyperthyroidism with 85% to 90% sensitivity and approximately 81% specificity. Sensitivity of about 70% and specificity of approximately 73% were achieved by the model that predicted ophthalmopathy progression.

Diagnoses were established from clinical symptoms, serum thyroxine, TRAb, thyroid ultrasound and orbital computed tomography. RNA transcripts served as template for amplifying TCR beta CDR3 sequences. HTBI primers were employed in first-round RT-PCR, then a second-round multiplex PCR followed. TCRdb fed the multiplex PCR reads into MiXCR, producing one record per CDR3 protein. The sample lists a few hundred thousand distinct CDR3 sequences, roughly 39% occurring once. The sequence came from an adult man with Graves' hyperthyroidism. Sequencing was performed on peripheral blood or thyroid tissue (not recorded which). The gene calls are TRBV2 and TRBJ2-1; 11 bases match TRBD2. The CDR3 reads CASYLAGGHNEQFF. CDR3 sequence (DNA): TGTGCCAGCTACCTAGCGGGAGGCCACAATGAGCAGTTCTTC.